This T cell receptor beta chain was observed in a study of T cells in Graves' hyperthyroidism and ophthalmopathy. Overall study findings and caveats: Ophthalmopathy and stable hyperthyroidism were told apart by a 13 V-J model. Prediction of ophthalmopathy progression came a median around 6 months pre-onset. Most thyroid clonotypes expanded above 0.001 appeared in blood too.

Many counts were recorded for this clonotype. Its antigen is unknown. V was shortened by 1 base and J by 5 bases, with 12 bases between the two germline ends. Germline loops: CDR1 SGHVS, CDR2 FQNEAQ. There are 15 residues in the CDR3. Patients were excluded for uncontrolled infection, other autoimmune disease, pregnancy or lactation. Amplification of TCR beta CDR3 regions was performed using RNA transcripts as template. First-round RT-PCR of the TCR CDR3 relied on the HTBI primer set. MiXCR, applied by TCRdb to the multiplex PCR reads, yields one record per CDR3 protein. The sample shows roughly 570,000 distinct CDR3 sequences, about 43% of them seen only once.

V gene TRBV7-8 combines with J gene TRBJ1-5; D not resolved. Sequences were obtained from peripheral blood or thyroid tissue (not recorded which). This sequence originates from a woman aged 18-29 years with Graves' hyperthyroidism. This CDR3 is CASSLVSGRDQPQHF. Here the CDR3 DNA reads TGTGCCAGCAGCTTAGTTTCCGGGAGGGATCAGCCCCAGCATTTT.